This T cell receptor (beta chain) is drawn from a study of blood T cell repertoires in COVID-19. V shed 1 base and J shed 4 bases, with 15 bases lying between them. Germline V gene lookup returns CDR1 KGHDR and CDR2 SFDVKD. The CDR3 covers 16 residues. Sequenced by immunoSEQ multiplex PCR; TCRdb stores in-frame clones only, minus some. The table lists fewer than 65,000 clones, around 80% of them singletons, with 9% to 15% in the top ten. The sequence came from a human donor in a cohort sampled during active COVID-19. The chain has TRBV24-1 and TRBJ1-2; D gene unclear. The sample taken for sequencing was peripheral blood. The CDR3 bases are TGTGCCACCAGTGATTTTAGCCACCCCGGAGGCTATGGCTACACCTTC. Amino acid sequence: CATSDFSHPGGYGYTF.